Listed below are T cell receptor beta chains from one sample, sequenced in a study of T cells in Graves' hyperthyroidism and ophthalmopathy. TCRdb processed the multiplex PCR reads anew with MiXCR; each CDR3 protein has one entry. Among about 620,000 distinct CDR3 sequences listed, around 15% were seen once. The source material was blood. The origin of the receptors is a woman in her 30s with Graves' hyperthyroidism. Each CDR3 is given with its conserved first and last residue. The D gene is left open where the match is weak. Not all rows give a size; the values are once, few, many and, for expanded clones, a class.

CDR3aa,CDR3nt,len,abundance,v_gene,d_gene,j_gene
CASSPPQGSFSYEQYF,TGTGCCAGCAGTCCACCACAGGGTTCCTTCTCCTACGAGCAGTACTTC,16,many,TRBV28,NA,TRBJ2-7
CATSELGQGQETQYF,TGTGCCACCAGTGAATTGGGACAGGGCCAAGAGACCCAGTACTTC,15,many,TRBV24-1,TRBD1,TRBJ2-5
CASSPGLKQYF,TGTGCCAGCAGCCCCGGACTAAAGCAGTACTTC,11,NA,TRBV7-2,NA,TRBJ2-7
CASSQSVTGDGYTF,TGTGCCAGCAGCCAATCGGTGACAGGGGATGGCTACACCTTC,14,NA,TRBV27,TRBD1,TRBJ1-2
CASSLIDRTTGELFF,TGTGCCAGCAGCTTAATTGACAGAACCACCGGGGAGCTGTTTTTT,15,few,TRBV7-2,NA,TRBJ2-2
CASSFLRQGPQPQHF,TGTGCCAGCAGTTTTCTCCGACAGGGGCCTCAGCCCCAGCATTTT,15,many,TRBV28,TRBD1,TRBJ1-5
CSAREPSGRETQYF,TGCAGTGCTAGAGAACCTAGCGGGAGGGAGACCCAGTACTTC,14,NA,TRBV20-1,TRBD2,TRBJ2-5
CASSLLANNEQFF,TGTGCCAGCAGCCTACTCGCGAACAATGAGCAGTTCTTC,13,many,TRBV7-9,NA,TRBJ2-1
CASSWGQQFKETQYF,TGTGCCAGCTCATGGGGACAGCAGTTTAAAGAGACCCAGTACTTC,15,NA,TRBV18,TRBD1,TRBJ2-5
CATSRDPGQGKETQYF,TGTGCCACCAGCAGAGATCCGGGACAGGGGAAAGAGACCCAGTACTTC,16,many,TRBV15,TRBD1,TRBJ2-5
CASSGPTPASGRTGELFF,TGTGCCAGCAGCGGTCCCACACCAGCTAGCGGGAGGACCGGGGAGCTGTTTTTT,18,NA,TRBV11-2,TRBD2,TRBJ2-2
CASSLDEGGYGYTF,TGTGCCAGCAGCTTAGATGAGGGAGGGTATGGCTACACCTTC,14,many,TRBV7-6,NA,TRBJ1-2
CASSLTRRGRAYEQYF,TGTGCCAGCAGCTTAACGAGGCGGGGGCGAGCCTACGAGCAGTACTTC,16,NA,TRBV7-3,NA,TRBJ2-7
CASNRANQETQYF,TGTGCCAGCAATCGGGCTAACCAAGAGACCCAGTACTTC,13,NA,TRBV12-3/TRBV12-4,NA,TRBJ2-5
CSARDRIGNLYGYTF,TGCAGTGCTAGAGATCGGATAGGGAATCTCTATGGCTACACCTTC,15,NA,TRBV20-1,NA,TRBJ1-2
CASSTGSNQPQHF,TGTGCCAGCTCGACAGGTAGCAATCAGCCCCAGCATTTT,13,many,TRBV18,NA,TRBJ1-5
CAWSGGNQPQHF,TGTGCCTGGAGCGGTGGCAATCAGCCCCAGCATTTT,12,many,TRBV30,NA,TRBJ1-5
CASSPGTGGDEQYF,TGTGCCAGCAGCCCGGGGACAGGGGGCGACGAGCAGTACTTC,14,few,TRBV7-3,TRBD1,TRBJ2-7
CASSFELPAEYEQYF,TGTGCCAGCAGCTTTGAACTCCCTGCGGAGTACGAGCAGTACTTC,15,many,TRBV11-2,NA,TRBJ2-7
CASSAPQAGLYNEQFF,TGTGCCAGCAGCGCCCCACAGGCGGGCTTATACAATGAGCAGTTCTTC,16,NA,TRBV9,NA,TRBJ2-1
CASSGLAVSTDTQYF,TGTGCCAGCAGCGGGCTAGCGGTCTCCACAGATACGCAGTATTTT,15,NA,TRBV9,TRBD2,TRBJ2-3
CASSHGQGINQPQHF,TGTGCCAGCTCACATGGACAGGGCATCAATCAGCCCCAGCATTTT,15,NA,TRBV18,TRBD1,TRBJ1-5
CASQGGGNQPQHF,TGTGCCAGCCAGGGGGGGGGGAATCAGCCCCAGCATTTT,13,many,TRBV28,TRBD1,TRBJ1-5
CASSFDNNEQFF,TGTGCCAGCAGCTTCGACAACAATGAGCAGTTCTTC,12,many,TRBV11-3,NA,TRBJ2-1
CASSPVAGQGNYGYTF,TGCGCCAGCAGCCCCGTCGCGGGACAGGGAAACTATGGCTACACCTTC,16,few,TRBV5-1,TRBD1,TRBJ1-2
CASSYSKTGSSYEQYF,TGTGCCAGCAGTTACTCCAAGACGGGGAGCTCCTACGAGCAGTACTTC,16,many,TRBV6-5,NA,TRBJ2-7
CASGEQYF,TGTGCCAGCGGCGAGCAGTACTTC,8,many,TRBV5-5,NA,TRBJ2-7
CASSLSGLASLTETQYF,TGTGCCAGCAGCTTATCTGGACTAGCCTCTTTAACTGAGACCCAGTACTTC,17,NA,TRBV7-2,TRBD2,TRBJ2-5
CASSQDRATQYF,TGTGCCAGCAGCCAAGATAGGGCTACTCAGTATTTT,12,NA,TRBV3-1,NA,TRBJ2-3
CASSLFSQGHTGELFF,TGTGCCAGCAGTTTATTTTCCCAGGGCCACACCGGGGAGCTGTTTTTT,16,NA,TRBV28,NA,TRBJ2-2
CASSLDRDHYEQYF,TGTGCCAGCAGCCTGGACAGGGACCACTACGAGCAGTACTTC,14,many,TRBV7-9,TRBD1,TRBJ2-7